This T cell receptor (beta chain) was recorded in a study of metastatic and nonmetastatic thyroid tumors (dated by TCRdb to 2019 to 2021). General notes on the study: The researchers compared repertoires between peripheral blood samples and tumor or nodule tissue samples from patients with malignant or benign thyroid disease. Study-wide conclusions, independent of this receptor: In both blood and tumor samples, TCR beta diversity was reported to be significantly higher in malignant tumors than in benign nodules.

Before undergoing thyroid surgery, none of the patients had been given any kind of treatment. Patient clinical samples collected from the early 2010s to the late 2010s were retrospectively analysed using T-cell receptor beta sequencing. This clone has only one observation. Its antigen remains unidentified. Base qualities are not at hand, and no much larger clone is one base apart. Evidence from one read is weak. Receptors were amplified or captured by PCR. TCRdb names Illumina HiSeq 4000 as the instrument used. The TCR beta-chain CDR3 region of each patient was profiled by high-throughput sequencing. In the source study's methods: Drawing on CDR3 differences between clinicopathological groups, the researchers built a classifier meant to tell apart patients with distant-metastatic papillary thyroid cancer. The Shannon index was used to assess repertoire diversity, and the Morisita-Horn index was used to assess tumor-blood repertoire similarity. In TCRdb, the public reads were trimmed at Q25 with fastp and aligned with MiXCR, with productive beta chains retained. None of the V and J calls come from the authors' own analysis; TCRdb made them. The sample profile shows about 35,000 clones; around 33% of them were found once. Of the sample, roughly a sixth is held by the ten largest clones.

CDR1 and CDR2, per the germline V gene (reference sequence), are SGHAT and FQDESV. From the cysteine through the phenylalanine, the CDR3 covers 17 amino acids. Of all the DNA, just the CDR3 is kept, 51 bases in frame from base 1. From V the trimming removes 3 bases and from J it removes 3 bases, while the gene matches leave 11 bases of the junction unaccounted for. This chain joins TRBV11-1 to TRBJ2-7; TRBD2 aligns with 10 central bases. The sequenced sample consisted of tumor tissue. This sequence was found in a female donor with papillary thyroid cancer or a benign thyroid nodule (not recorded which). Some clones in this sample may be carry-over from other donors' samples. The nucleotide sequence is given as TGTGCCAGCAGCTTGGCGTCAGCGGGAGGGCCTTTCTACGAGCAGTACTTC. Its protein product is CASSLASAGGPFYEQYF.